Given below is one T cell receptor beta chain in context. The target antigen is unknown. CDR3 length: 17 amino acids. V was clipped by 1 base and J by 3 bases; unmatched bases: 7. Germline values: CDR1 SGHAT, CDR2 FQNNGV. The PCR made use of 60 Vbeta and 13 Jbeta primers. Sequencing used immunoSEQ multiplex PCR; TCRdb keeps in-frame clones, though not all of them. The sample lists 220,000 or so clones, more than 75% occurring once. This entry belongs to a study of cytomegalovirus exposure and HLA in healthy donors. Study results and caveats: Most of the CMV-associated TCR beta chains (in a later analysis) appeared to be HLA-restricted. Presence/absence analyses took donor sequencing depth as roughly uniform.

Source material: PBMCs. The chain couples TRBV11-2 to TRBJ2-3, with 10 bases matching TRBD2. This sequence was found in a male donor in good health and CMV-seronegative. CDR3 sequence (DNA): TGTGCCAGCAGCTTAGGGCTAGCGGGAGCAAGGACAGATACGCAGTATTTT. Amino acids: CASSLGLAGARTDTQYF.